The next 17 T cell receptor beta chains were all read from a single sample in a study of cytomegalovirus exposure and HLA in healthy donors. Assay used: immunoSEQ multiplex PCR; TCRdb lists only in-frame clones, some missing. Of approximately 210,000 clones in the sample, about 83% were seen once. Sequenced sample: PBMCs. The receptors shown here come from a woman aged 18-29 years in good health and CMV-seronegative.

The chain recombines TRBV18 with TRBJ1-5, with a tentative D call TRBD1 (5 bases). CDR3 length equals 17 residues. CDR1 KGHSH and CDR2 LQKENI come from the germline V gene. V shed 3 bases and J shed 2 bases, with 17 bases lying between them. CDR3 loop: CASSPSTKGYGNQPQHF. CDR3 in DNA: TGTGCCAGCTCACCTTCTACGAAGGGGTATGGCAATCAGCCCCAGCATTTT.

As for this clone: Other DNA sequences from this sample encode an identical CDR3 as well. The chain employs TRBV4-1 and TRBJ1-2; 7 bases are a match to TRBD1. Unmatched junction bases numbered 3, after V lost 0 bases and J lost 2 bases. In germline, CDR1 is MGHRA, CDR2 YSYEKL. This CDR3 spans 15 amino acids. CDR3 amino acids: CASSQDRDSNYGYTF. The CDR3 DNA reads TGCGCCAGCAGCCAAGACCGGGACAGCAACTATGGCTACACCTTC.

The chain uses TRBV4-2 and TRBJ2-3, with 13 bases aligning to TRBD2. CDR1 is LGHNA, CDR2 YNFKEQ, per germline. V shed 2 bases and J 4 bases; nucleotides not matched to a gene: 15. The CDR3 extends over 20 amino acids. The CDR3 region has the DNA TGTGCCAGCAGCCAACTAGATAGTACTAGCGGGGGGGCCGAGGCAGATACGCAGTATTTT. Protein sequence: CASSQLDSTSGGAEADTQYF.

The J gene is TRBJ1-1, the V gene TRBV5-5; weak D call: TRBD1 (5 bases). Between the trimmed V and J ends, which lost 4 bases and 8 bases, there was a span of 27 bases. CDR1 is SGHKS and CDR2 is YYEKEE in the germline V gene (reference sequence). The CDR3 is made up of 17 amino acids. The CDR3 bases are TGTGCCAGCAGCCAACTATATACAGGATGGGGCAACCGAGAAGCTTTCTTT. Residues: CASSQLYTGWGNREAFF. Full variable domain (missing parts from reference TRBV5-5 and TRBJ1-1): DAGVTQSPTHLIKTRGQQVTLRCSPISGHKSVSWYQQVLGQGPQFIFQYYEKEERGRGNFPDRFSARQFPNYSSELNVNALLLGDSALYLCASSQLYTGWGNREAFFGQGTRLTVV.

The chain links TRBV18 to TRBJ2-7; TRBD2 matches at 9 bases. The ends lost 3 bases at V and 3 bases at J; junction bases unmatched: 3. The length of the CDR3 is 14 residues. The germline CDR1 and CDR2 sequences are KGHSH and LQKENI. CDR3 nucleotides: TGTGCCAGCTCACCGAGGACTAGCGACTACGAGCAGTACTTC. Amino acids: CASSPRTSDYEQYF.

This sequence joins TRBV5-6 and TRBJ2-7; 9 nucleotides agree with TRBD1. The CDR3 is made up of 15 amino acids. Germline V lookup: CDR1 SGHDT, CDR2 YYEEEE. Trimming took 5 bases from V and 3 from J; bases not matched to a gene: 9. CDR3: CASSYWTGAVYEQYF. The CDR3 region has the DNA TGTGCCAGCAGTTACTGGACAGGGGCGGTCTACGAGCAGTACTTC.

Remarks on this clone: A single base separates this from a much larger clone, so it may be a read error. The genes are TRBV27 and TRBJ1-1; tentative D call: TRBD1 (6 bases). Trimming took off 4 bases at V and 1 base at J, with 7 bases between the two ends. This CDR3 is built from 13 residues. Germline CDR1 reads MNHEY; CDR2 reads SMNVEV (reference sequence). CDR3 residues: CASSSTGNTEAFF. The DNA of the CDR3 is TGTGCCAGCAGTTCGACAGGGAACACTGAAGCTTTCTTT.

CDR3 sequence reads: CASSADSRFYGYTF. CDR3 DNA sequence: TGTGCCAGCAGTGCGGACAGTAGATTCTATGGCTACACCTTC. The V and J genes are TRBV2 and TRBJ1-2; D is perhaps TRBD1 (6 bases). Trimming removed 4 bases from V and 4 bases from J, with 13 bases in between. CDR3 size: 14 residues. The germline V gene has CDR1 SNHLY and CDR2 FYNNEI.

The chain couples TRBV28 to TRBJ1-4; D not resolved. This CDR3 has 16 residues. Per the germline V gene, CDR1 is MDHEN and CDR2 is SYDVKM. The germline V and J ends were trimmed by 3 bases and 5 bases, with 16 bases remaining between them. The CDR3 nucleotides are TGTGCCAGCAGTTTGGCCGGGGTAGGAGGCAATGAAAAACTGTTTTTT. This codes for CASSLAGVGGNEKLFF. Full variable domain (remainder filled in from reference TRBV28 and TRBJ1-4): DVKVTQSSRYLVKRTGEKVFLECVQDMDHENMFWYRQDPGLGLRLIYFSYDVKMKEKGDIPEGYSVSREKKERFSLILESASTNQTSMYLCASSLAGVGGNEKLFFGSGTQLSVL.

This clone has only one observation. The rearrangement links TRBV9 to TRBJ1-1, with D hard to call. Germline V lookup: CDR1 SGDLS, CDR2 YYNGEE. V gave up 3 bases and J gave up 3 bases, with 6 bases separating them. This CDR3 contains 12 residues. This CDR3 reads CASSAIDTEAFF. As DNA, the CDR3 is TGTGCCAGCAGCGCAATAGACACTGAAGCTTTCTTT.

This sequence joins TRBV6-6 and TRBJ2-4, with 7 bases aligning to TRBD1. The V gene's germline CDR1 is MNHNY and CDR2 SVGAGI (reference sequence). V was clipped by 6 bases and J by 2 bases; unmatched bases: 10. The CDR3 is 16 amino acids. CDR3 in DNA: TGTGCCAGCAGCGAGAATCCACAGGGGACCAAAAACATTCAGTACTTC. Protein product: CASSENPQGTKNIQYF.

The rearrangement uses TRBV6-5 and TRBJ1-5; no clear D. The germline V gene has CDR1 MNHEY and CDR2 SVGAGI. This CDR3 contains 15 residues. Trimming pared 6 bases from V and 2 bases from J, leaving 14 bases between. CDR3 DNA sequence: TGTGCCAGCAGCCGGACCCTGAGGGGCAATCAGCCCCAGCATTTT. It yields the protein CASSRTLRGNQPQHF.

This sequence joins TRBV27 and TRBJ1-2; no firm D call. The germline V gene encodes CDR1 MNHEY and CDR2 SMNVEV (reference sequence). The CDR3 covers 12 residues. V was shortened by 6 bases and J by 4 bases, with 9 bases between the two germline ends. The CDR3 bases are TGTGCCAGCAGAGAGGACTCCTATGGCTACACCTTC. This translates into CASREDSYGYTF.

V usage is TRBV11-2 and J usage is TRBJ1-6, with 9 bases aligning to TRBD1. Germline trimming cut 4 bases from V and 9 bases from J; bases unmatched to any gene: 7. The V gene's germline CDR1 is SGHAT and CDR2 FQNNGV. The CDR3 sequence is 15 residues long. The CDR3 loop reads CASSSTGTGRSPLHF. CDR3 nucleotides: TGTGCCAGCAGCTCAACCGGGACAGGGCGTTCACCCCTCCACTTT.

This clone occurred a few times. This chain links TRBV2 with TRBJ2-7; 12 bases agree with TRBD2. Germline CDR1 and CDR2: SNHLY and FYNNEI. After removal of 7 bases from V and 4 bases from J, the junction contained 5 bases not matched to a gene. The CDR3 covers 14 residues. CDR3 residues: CASTGLAGGYEQYF. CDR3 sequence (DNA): TGTGCCAGCACCGGTCTAGCGGGAGGGTACGAGCAGTACTTC.

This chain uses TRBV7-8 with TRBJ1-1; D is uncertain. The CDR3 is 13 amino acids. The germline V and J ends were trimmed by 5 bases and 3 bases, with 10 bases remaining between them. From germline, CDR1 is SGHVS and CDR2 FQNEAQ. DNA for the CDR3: TGTGCCAGCAGCCCCGGGGTGGACACTGAAGCTTTCTTT. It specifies CASSPGVDTEAFF.

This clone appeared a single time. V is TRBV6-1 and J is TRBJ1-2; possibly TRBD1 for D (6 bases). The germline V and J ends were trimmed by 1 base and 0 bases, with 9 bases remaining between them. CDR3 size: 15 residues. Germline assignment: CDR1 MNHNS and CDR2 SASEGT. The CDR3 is CASSEEQGANYGYTF. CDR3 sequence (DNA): TGTGCCAGCAGTGAAGAACAGGGAGCTAACTATGGCTACACCTTC.